The 21 T cell receptor beta chains listed next were all sequenced from one sample in a study of blood T cell repertoires in COVID-19. Produced via immunoSEQ multiplex PCR; TCRdb's table is partial and in-frame only. The data contain under 150,000 clones, 80% of them singletons. Sequenced input: peripheral blood. The receptors derive from a man between 60 and 70 years old with active or convalescent COVID-19.

This chain links TRBV30 with TRBJ2-7; possible D gene TRBD2, 6 bases. With 8 bases removed from V and 9 bases from J, the gap between germline ends came to 26 bases. Germline CDR1 and CDR2: GTSNPN and SVGIG (reference sequence). The CDR3 totals 14 residues. In DNA form, the CDR3 reads TGTGCCGGGCACTATGGCAGGAGGGCTACGAGGCAGTACTTC. It yields the protein CAGHYGRRATRQYF.

This chain connects TRBV4-2 to TRBJ2-2, with a possible D match to TRBD1 (9 bases). CDR1 is LGHNA and CDR2 is YNFKEQ in the germline V gene. The CDR3 consists of 17 residues. Between the trimmed V and J ends, which lost 2 bases and 4 bases, there was a span of 17 bases. The CDR3 loop is CASSQKGTGTSTGELFF. The CDR3 DNA is TGTGCCAGCAGCCAAAAGGGGACAGGGACTAGCACCGGGGAGCTGTTTTTT.

The CDR3 loop reads CASSLGGEETQYF. CDR3 in DNA: TGTGCCAGCAGTTTAGGCGGCGAAGAGACCCAGTACTTC. V and J are TRBV12-3 or TRBV12-4 and TRBJ2-5; D ambiguous. CDR3 size: 13 residues. The V end lost 1 base, the J end lost 3 bases, and 6 bases lay between the germline ends.

The chain carries TRBV28 and TRBJ1-6; no definite D call. There are 13 residues in the CDR3. The germline CDR1 and CDR2 sequences are MDHEN and SYDVKM. The ends were cut back, 5 bases at V and 8 bases at J, with 10 bases in the middle. In nucleotides, the CDR3 is TGTGCCAGCAGTCTCCTCCCGGATTCACCCCTCCACTTT. Amino acid sequence: CASSLLPDSPLHF.

This chain uses TRBV7-2 with TRBJ2-1, with D maybe TRBD2 (6 bases). The germline V gene has CDR1 SGHTA and CDR2 FQGNSA. CDR3 size: 15 residues. Deletions cut 6 bases from V and 0 bases from J, with 12 bases between. The CDR3 region is CASRGSGSSYNEQFF. Written as DNA, the CDR3 is TGTGCCAGCAGGGGTAGCGGAAGCTCCTACAATGAGCAGTTCTTC.

In this sample, this clone turned up a few times. V is TRBV10-1 and J is TRBJ2-6, with unresolved D. Germline values: CDR1 WNHNN, CDR2 SYGVQD (reference sequence). This CDR3 spans 15 amino acids. Trimming pared 7 bases from V and 0 bases from J, leaving 10 bases between. CDR3 residues: CASTPLPSGANVLTF. The CDR3 DNA is TGCGCCAGCACTCCCCTACCCTCTGGGGCCAACGTCCTGACTTTC.

The V gene is TRBV28, the J gene TRBJ1-4, with TRBD1 as a possible D gene (5 bases). The germline V and J ends were trimmed by 7 bases and 1 base, with 16 bases remaining between them. Germline V lookup: CDR1 MDHEN, CDR2 SYDVKM. The CDR3 length is 16 residues. The CDR3 DNA reads TGTGCCAGCACCTCACGGGGGGAAGGAACTAATGAAAAACTGTTTTTT. This translates into CASTSRGEGTNEKLFF.

Only one count was recorded for this clone. V gene TRBV15 combines with J gene TRBJ1-1; 7 positions match TRBD1. The germline CDR1 and CDR2 sequences are LNHNV and YYDKDF (reference sequence). This CDR3 has 13 amino acids. V lost 9 bases, J lost 1 base, and 5 bases stayed unmatched. CDR3 nucleotides: TGTGCCACTAGTTGGGACAGGAACACTGAAGCTTTCTTT. It is translated as CATSWDRNTEAFF.

The chain combines TRBV7-3 with TRBJ1-1, with a tentative D call TRBD1 (6 bases). The V gene lost 3 bases and the J gene lost 5 bases, with 10 bases spanning the gap. The CDR3 is made up of 13 amino acids. Germline V CDR1 and CDR2: SGHTA, FQGTGA. The CDR3 loop is CASSLGAGTEAFF. For the CDR3, the DNA is TGTGCCAGCAGCTTGGGGGCGGGTACTGAAGCTTTCTTT.

The J gene is TRBJ1-5, the V gene TRBV27; 8 bases match TRBD1. Trimming at V came to 5 bases and at J to 7 bases, leaving 7 bases not matched to a gene. The CDR3 has 14 residues. CDR1 and CDR2 from the germline V gene are MNHEY and SMNVEV (reference sequence). Here the CDR3 DNA reads TGTGCCAGCAGTCTGGACAGGGCACACCAGCCCCAGCATTTT. Protein sequence: CASSLDRAHQPQHF.

The chain links TRBV24-1 to TRBJ2-3; maybe TRBD1 (6 bases). This CDR3 contains 14 residues. V dropped 8 bases and J dropped 3 bases, with 14 bases sitting between them. CDR1 and CDR2 (germline): KGHDR, SFDVKD. The CDR3, as DNA: TGTGCCACCACCTCAGGGGAGCTGACAGATACGCAGTATTTT. Its translation is CATTSGELTDTQYF.

This clone was seen more than once but under ten times. The V call is TRBV7-2, the J call TRBJ2-3; D possibly corresponds to TRBD1 (5 bases). CDR1 SGHTA and CDR2 FQGNSA come from the germline V gene. CDR3 size: 15 residues. The V gene lost 3 bases and the J gene lost 4 bases, with 14 bases spanning the gap. CDR3 DNA sequence: TGTGCCAGCAGCTTCGCACAGGCCGGTCCAGATACGCAGTATTTT. Encoded protein: CASSFAQAGPDTQYF.

This chain links TRBV1 with TRBJ2-3; the table's D call of TRBD2 was not tested on the DNA. TRBV1 is a recognized pseudogene. The CDR3 extends over 16 amino acids. The CDR3 spells CTSSHLSGSKTDTQYF. The CDR3 DNA reads as TGCACCAGCAGCCACCTGAGCGGGAGTAAGACAGATACGCAGTATTTT.

This chain joins TRBV3-1 (or the pseudogene TRBV3-2) and TRBJ1-5; TRBD1 matches at 7 bases. The ends lost 0 bases at V and 3 bases at J; junction bases unmatched: 5. Germline V gene lookup returns CDR1 LGHDT and CDR2 YNNKEL (reference sequence). The CDR3 runs 16 residues. This CDR3 is CASSQDGTAFNQPQHF. For the CDR3, the DNA is TGTGCCAGCAGCCAAGACGGGACAGCCTTCAATCAGCCCCAGCATTTT.

Turning to this clone: The same CDR3 can be traced to other DNA sequences in this sample. V and J are TRBV10-3 and TRBJ1-2; D gene ambiguous. The CDR3 covers 13 residues. Germline-derived CDR1 and CDR2 are ENHRY and SYGVKD. The germline V and J ends were trimmed by 0 bases and 3 bases, with 5 bases remaining between them. The CDR3, as DNA: TGTGCCATCAGTGAGTCGCAGGACTATGGCTACACCTTC. Translation gives CAISESQDYGYTF.

J is TRBJ2-4 and V is TRBV7-8; 7 nucleotides agree with TRBD2. After removal of 4 bases from V and 1 base from J, the junction contained 22 bases not matched to a gene. Germline V gene sequence: CDR1 SGHVS, CDR2 FQNEAQ. The CDR3 consists of 21 residues. CDR3 region: CASSSNGVGGQISWAKNIQYF. CDR3 coding DNA: TGTGCCAGCAGCTCAAACGGGGTGGGAGGGCAAATTAGCTGGGCCAAAAACATTCAGTACTTC.

The V call is TRBV29-1, the J call TRBJ2-3; D unresolved. The CDR3 has 15 amino acids. Germline CDR1 reads SQVTM; CDR2 reads ANQGSEA. The V end was cut by 6 bases, the J end by 0 bases, with 16 bases between. The CDR3 DNA follows: TGCAGCGTCACCAGACTGCGAACTAGCACAGATACGCAGTATTTT. It specifies CSVTRLRTSTDTQYF.

The chain carries TRBV7-9 and TRBJ1-2; 9 nucleotides match TRBD1. The CDR3 is 13 residues long. Germline loops: CDR1 SEHNR, CDR2 FQNEAQ (reference sequence). With 7 bases clipped from V and 8 bases from J, the junction kept 8 bases outside the gene matches. CDR3 DNA: TGTGCCAGCACCCCGGGACAGGGCGGGGGCTACACCTTC. Protein product: CASTPGQGGGYTF.

The chain uses TRBV11-2 and TRBJ1-5, with 7 bases that match TRBD1. Looked up from germline, CDR1 is SGHAT and CDR2 is FQNNGV. V lost 3 bases, J lost 7 bases, and 6 bases stayed unmatched. CDR3 length: 14 residues. The CDR3: CASSFDRVGQPQHF. The CDR3 coding sequence is TGTGCCAGCAGCTTCGACAGGGTAGGGCAGCCCCAGCATTTT.

With regard to this clone: The same CDR3 arises from other DNA sequences in this sample as well. The chain recombines TRBV28 with TRBJ2-2; no definite D call. V shed 2 bases and J shed 8 bases, with 3 bases lying between them. The V gene's germline CDR1 is MDHEN and CDR2 SYDVKM. The CDR3 covers 11 residues. The CDR3 here is CASSLTGELFF. The CDR3 DNA reads as TGTGCCAGCAGTTTAACTGGGGAGCTGTTTTTT.

The chain is built from TRBV28 and TRBJ1-3; 8 nucleotides line up with TRBD1. Trimming took 2 bases from V and 1 from J; bases not matched to a gene: 4. The CDR3 covers 16 residues. Looked up from germline, CDR1 is MDHEN and CDR2 is SYDVKM. In nucleotides, the CDR3 is TGTGCCAGCAGTTTAAGACAGGGGTCATCTGGAAACACCATATATTTT. Translation: CASSLRQGSSGNTIYF.